The sequence of this T cell receptor (beta chain) was determined in a study of blood T cell repertoires in COVID-19. The table came from immunoSEQ multiplex PCR; TCRdb's copy has only in-frame clones and leaves some out. The profile shows about 270,000 clones, roughly nine tenths of them singletons. Source material: peripheral blood. The sequence was collected from a woman aged 25 to 39 with COVID-19, enrolled during active disease.

The CDR3 is CASSHHGGVYEQYF. The CDR3 region has the DNA TGTGCCAGCAGCCACCACGGGGGAGTCTACGAGCAGTACTTC. The chain carries TRBV3-1 (or the pseudogene TRBV3-2) and TRBJ2-7; a possible D gene is TRBD2 (6 bases). The CDR3 spans 14 residues. Germline loops: CDR1 LGHDT, CDR2 YNNKEL (reference sequence). Trimming shortened V by 3 bases and J by 3 bases, and 12 bases separated the two germline ends.